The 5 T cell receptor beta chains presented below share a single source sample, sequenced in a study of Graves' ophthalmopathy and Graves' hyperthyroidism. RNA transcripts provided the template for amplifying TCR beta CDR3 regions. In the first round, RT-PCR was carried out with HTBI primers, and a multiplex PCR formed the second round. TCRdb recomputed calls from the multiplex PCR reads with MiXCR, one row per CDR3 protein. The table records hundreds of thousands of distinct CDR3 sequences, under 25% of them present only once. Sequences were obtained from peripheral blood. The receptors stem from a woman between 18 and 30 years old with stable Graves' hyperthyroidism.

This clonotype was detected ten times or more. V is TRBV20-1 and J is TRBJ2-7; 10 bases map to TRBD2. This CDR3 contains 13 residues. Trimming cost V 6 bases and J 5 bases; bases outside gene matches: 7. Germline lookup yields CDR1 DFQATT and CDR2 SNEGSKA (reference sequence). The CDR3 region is CSAPAGGPHEQYF. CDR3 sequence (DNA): TGCAGTGCCCCAGCGGGAGGGCCCCACGAGCAGTACTTC.

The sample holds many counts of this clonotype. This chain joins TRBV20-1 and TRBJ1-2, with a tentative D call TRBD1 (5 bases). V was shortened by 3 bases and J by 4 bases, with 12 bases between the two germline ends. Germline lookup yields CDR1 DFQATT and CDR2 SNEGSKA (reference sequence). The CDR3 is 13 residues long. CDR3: CSASREVGYGYTF. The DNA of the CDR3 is TGCAGTGCTAGCAGGGAAGTGGGCTATGGCTACACCTTC.

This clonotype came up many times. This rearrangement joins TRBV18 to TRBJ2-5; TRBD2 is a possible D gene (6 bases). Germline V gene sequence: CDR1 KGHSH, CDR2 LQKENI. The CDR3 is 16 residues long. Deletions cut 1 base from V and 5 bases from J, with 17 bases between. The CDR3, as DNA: TGTGCCAGCTCACCACTTTATCGACTAGATACGGAGACCCAGTACTTC. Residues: CASSPLYRLDTETQYF.

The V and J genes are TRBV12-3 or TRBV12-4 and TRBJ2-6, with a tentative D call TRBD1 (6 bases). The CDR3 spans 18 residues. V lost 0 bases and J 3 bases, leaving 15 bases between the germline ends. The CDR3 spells CASSLALQGLDGANVLTF. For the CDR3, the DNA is TGTGCCAGCAGTTTAGCGCTACAGGGTCTAGATGGGGCCAACGTCCTGACTTTC.

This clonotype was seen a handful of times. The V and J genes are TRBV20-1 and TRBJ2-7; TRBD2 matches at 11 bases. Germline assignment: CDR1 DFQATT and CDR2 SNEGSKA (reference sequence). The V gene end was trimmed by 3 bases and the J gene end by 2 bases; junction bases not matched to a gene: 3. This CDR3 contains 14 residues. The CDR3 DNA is TGCAGTGCTAGTCCGACTAGCGGGGCCTACGAGCAGTACTTC. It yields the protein CSASPTSGAYEQYF.